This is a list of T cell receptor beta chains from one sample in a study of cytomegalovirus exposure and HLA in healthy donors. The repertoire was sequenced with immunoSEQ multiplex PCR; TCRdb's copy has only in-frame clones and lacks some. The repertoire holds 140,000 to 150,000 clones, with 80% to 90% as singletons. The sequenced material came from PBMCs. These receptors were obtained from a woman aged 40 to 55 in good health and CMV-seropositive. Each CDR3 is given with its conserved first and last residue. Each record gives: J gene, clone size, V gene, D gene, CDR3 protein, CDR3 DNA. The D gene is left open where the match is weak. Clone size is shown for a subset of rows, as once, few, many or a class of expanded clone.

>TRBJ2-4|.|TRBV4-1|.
CASSQEVPGTGAKNIQYF
TGCGCCAGCAGCCAAGAGGTCCCGGGAACCGGGGCCAAAAACATTCAGTACTTC
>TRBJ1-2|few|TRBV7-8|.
CASSLEGRSNYGYTF
TGTGCCAGCAGCTTAGAAGGGAGATCTAACTATGGCTACACCTTC
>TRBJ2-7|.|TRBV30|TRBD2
CAWMREVAYEQYF
TGTGCCTGGATGCGGGAGGTGGCCTACGAGCAGTACTTC
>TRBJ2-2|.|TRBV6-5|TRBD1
CASSYSRTGNSGELFF
TGTGCCAGCAGTTACTCTCGGACAGGGAACTCCGGGGAGCTGTTTTTT
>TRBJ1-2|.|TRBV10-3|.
CAISAGVHGYTF
TGTGCCATCAGTGCGGGGGTCCATGGCTACACCTTC
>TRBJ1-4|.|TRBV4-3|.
CASSHLGDEKLFF
TGCGCCAGCAGCCATCTGGGCGATGAAAAACTGTTTTTT
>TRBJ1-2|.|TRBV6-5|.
CASSSANPGDYGYTF
TGTGCCAGCTCCTCGGCTAATCCAGGGGACTATGGCTACACCTTC
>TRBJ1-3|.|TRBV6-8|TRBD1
CASSCPTGTGKSGNTIYF
TGTGCCAGCAGTTGCCCCACAGGGACAGGGAAGTCTGGAAACACCATATATTTT
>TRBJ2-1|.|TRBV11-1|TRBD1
CASSLGPRTGLDEQFF
TGTGCCAGCAGCTTAGGCCCGAGGACAGGGTTGGATGAGCAGTTCTTC
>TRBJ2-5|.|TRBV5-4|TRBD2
CASNLAGGARETQYF
TGTGCCAGCAACCTAGCGGGGGGGGCTCGAGAGACCCAGTACTTC
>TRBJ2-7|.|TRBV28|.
CASSLGRGSYEQYF
TGTGCCAGCAGTTTAGGGCGGGGATCCTACGAGCAGTACTTC
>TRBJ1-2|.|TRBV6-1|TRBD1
CASSVTGVSNYGYTF
TGTGCCAGCAGTGTCACAGGGGTTTCTAACTATGGCTACACCTTC
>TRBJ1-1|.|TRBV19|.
CASIGTLNTEAFF
TGTGCCAGTATTGGGACACTGAACACTGAAGCTTTCTTT
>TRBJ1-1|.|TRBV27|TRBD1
CASSPRTGEKAFF
TGTGCCAGCAGTCCACGGACAGGGGAGAAGGCTTTCTTT
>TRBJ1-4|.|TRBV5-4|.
CASRSWGGEKLFF
TGTGCCAGCAGATCCTGGGGCGGTGAAAAACTGTTTTTT
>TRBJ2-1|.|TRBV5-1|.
CASSFRVSYNEQFF
TGCGCCAGCAGCTTCCGGGTCTCCTACAATGAGCAGTTCTTC
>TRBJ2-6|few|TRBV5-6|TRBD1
CASSARQGTSGANVLTF
TGTGCCAGCAGCGCCCGACAGGGCACCTCTGGGGCCAACGTCCTGACTTTC
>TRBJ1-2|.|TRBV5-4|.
CASSLGDRSHYGYTF
TGTGCCAGCAGCTTGGGCGACAGGTCTCACTATGGCTACACCTTC